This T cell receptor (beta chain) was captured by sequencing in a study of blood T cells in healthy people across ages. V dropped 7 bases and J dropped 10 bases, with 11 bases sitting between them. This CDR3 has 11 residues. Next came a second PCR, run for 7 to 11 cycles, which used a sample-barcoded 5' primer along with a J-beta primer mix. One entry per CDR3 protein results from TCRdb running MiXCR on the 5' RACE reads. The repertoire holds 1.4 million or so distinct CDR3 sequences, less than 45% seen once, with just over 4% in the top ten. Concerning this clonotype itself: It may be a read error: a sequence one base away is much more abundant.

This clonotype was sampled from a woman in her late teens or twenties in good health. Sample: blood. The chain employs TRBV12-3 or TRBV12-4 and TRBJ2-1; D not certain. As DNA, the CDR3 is TGTGCCAGCACCTTCGCTGGCGAGCAGTTCTTC. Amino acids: CASTFAGEQFF.